This is a list of T cell receptor beta chains from one sample in a study of cytomegalovirus exposure and HLA in healthy donors. Profiled with immunoSEQ multiplex PCR; TCRdb holds only in-frame clones, not every one. The table has fewer than 150,000 clones, about 80% seen once. The material sequenced was PBMCs. These receptors were taken from a woman aged 25 to 39 in good health and CMV-seropositive. CDR3s include the opening cysteine and the closing phenylalanine or tryptophan. D genes are given only for firm matches. For some rows the clone size is stated as once, few or many, or as a class when expanded; others skip it.

v_call: TRBV19
j_call: TRBJ2-3
d_call: .
clone_size: .
cdr3_aa: CSSQGRGEDTQYF
cdr3_nt: TGTTCATCCCAGGGGCGAGGAGAAGATACGCAGTATTTT

v_call: TRBV7-9
j_call: TRBJ1-2
d_call: .
clone_size: .
cdr3_aa: CASSGGDGYTF
cdr3_nt: TGTGCCAGCAGCGGGGGCGATGGCTACACCTTC

v_call: TRBV19
j_call: TRBJ2-5
d_call: TRBD2
clone_size: few
cdr3_aa: CASSLLAGEQETQYF
cdr3_nt: TGTGCCAGTAGTTTGCTAGCGGGGGAGCAAGAGACCCAGTACTTC

v_call: TRBV11-3
j_call: TRBJ1-1
d_call: .
clone_size: .
cdr3_aa: CASSLTTGFNTEAFF
cdr3_nt: TGTGCCAGCAGCCTAACGACGGGTTTTAACACTGAAGCTTTCTTT

v_call: TRBV5-5
j_call: TRBJ2-7
d_call: TRBD1
clone_size: .
cdr3_aa: CASSLGRQGALYEQYF
cdr3_nt: TGTGCCAGCAGCTTGGGAAGACAGGGGGCGCTTTACGAGCAGTACTTC

v_call: TRBV30
j_call: TRBJ2-2
d_call: TRBD2
clone_size: .
cdr3_aa: CASHSGSLTGELFF
cdr3_nt: TGTGCTTCACATAGCGGGAGTCTGACCGGGGAGCTGTTTTTT

v_call: TRBV25-1
j_call: TRBJ2-1
d_call: TRBD2
clone_size: once
cdr3_aa: CASSESPLAGHNEQFF
cdr3_nt: TGTGCCAGCAGTGAATCCCCACTAGCGGGCCACAATGAGCAGTTCTTC

v_call: TRBV7-9
j_call: TRBJ1-1
d_call: .
clone_size: few
cdr3_aa: CASSMSDIWNTEAFF
cdr3_nt: TGTGCCAGCAGCATGTCGGACATTTGGAACACTGAAGCTTTCTTT

v_call: TRBV11-2
j_call: TRBJ2-5
d_call: .
clone_size: .
cdr3_aa: CASSLVPGQETQYF
cdr3_nt: TGTGCCAGCAGCTTAGTTCCAGGACAAGAGACCCAGTACTTC

v_call: TRBV5-1
j_call: TRBJ2-7
d_call: .
clone_size: .
cdr3_aa: CASSLGRSASYEQYF
cdr3_nt: TGCGCCAGCAGCTTGGGCAGGTCCGCCTCCTACGAGCAGTACTTC

v_call: TRBV27
j_call: TRBJ2-1
d_call: TRBD2
clone_size: .
cdr3_aa: CASSASGLAGYNEQFF
cdr3_nt: TGTGCCAGCAGTGCGTCTGGGCTAGCGGGATACAATGAGCAGTTCTTC

v_call: TRBV28
j_call: TRBJ2-2
d_call: TRBD1
clone_size: .
cdr3_aa: CASSLGQGLNTGELFF
cdr3_nt: TGTGCCAGCAGCTTAGGACAGGGGTTGAACACCGGGGAGCTGTTTTTT

v_call: TRBV9
j_call: TRBJ1-6
d_call: .
clone_size: .
cdr3_aa: CASSVYREFTNSPLHF
cdr3_nt: TGTGCCAGCAGCGTCTACAGGGAATTTACTAATTCACCCCTCCACTTT

v_call: TRBV18
j_call: TRBJ2-5
d_call: .
clone_size: .
cdr3_aa: CASSPLPRGGRETQYF
cdr3_nt: TGTGCCAGCTCACCACTCCCAAGGGGGGGGCGAGAGACCCAGTACTTC

v_call: TRBV18
j_call: TRBJ2-6
d_call: .
clone_size: .
cdr3_aa: CASSPSGAGANVLTF
cdr3_nt: TGTGCCAGCTCACCATCTGGAGCTGGGGCCAACGTCCTGACTTTC

v_call: TRBV9
j_call: TRBJ2-3
d_call: TRBD1
clone_size: .
cdr3_aa: CASSAPTGGGTDTQYF
cdr3_nt: TGTGCCAGCAGCGCCCCGACAGGGGGGGGCACAGATACGCAGTATTTT

v_call: TRBV19
j_call: TRBJ1-6
d_call: .
clone_size: .
cdr3_aa: CASRHRTPGSDNSPLHF
cdr3_nt: TGTGCCAGTAGACACCGCACCCCGGGGTCCGACAATTCACCCCTCCACTTT

v_call: TRBV6-1
j_call: TRBJ2-5
d_call: .
clone_size: .
cdr3_aa: CASTFGQQETQYF
cdr3_nt: TGTGCCAGCACCTTTGGACAACAAGAGACCCAGTACTTC

v_call: TRBV4-2
j_call: TRBJ2-7
d_call: TRBD2
clone_size: .
cdr3_aa: CASSLGRGSDEQYF
cdr3_nt: TGTGCCAGCAGCCTCGGGCGCGGGAGTGACGAGCAGTACTTC

v_call: TRBV6-5
j_call: TRBJ1-1
d_call: .
clone_size: .
cdr3_aa: CASSYSETEAFF
cdr3_nt: TGTGCCAGCAGTTACAGTGAGACTGAAGCTTTCTTT

v_call: TRBV19
j_call: TRBJ2-3
d_call: TRBD1
clone_size: .
cdr3_aa: CASSVGQGSDTQYF
cdr3_nt: TGTGCCAGTAGTGTTGGACAGGGGTCAGATACGCAGTATTTT

v_call: TRBV5-8
j_call: TRBJ1-2
d_call: .
clone_size: once
cdr3_aa: CASSFKGRFNYGYTF
cdr3_nt: TGTGCCAGCAGCTTCAAAGGGAGGTTTAACTATGGCTACACCTTC

v_call: TRBV6-1
j_call: TRBJ2-4
d_call: TRBD2
clone_size: .
cdr3_aa: CASKLADIQYF
cdr3_nt: TGTGCCAGCAAGCTAGCGGACATTCAGTACTTC

v_call: TRBV10-1
j_call: TRBJ2-3
d_call: TRBD2
clone_size: .
cdr3_aa: CASSETSGGIGDTQYF
cdr3_nt: TGCGCCAGCAGTGAAACTAGCGGGGGGATTGGAGATACGCAGTATTTT

v_call: TRBV30
j_call: TRBJ2-5
d_call: .
clone_size: .
cdr3_aa: CAWSEARPEQYF
cdr3_nt: TGTGCCTGGAGCGAAGCCAGGCCAGAGCAGTACTTC

v_call: TRBV9
j_call: TRBJ2-5
d_call: .
clone_size: .
cdr3_aa: CASSVVDGATQYF
cdr3_nt: TGTGCCAGCAGCGTAGTAGATGGGGCGACCCAGTACTTC

v_call: TRBV29-1
j_call: TRBJ2-7
d_call: .
clone_size: .
cdr3_aa: CSGGVTDEQYF
cdr3_nt: TGCAGCGGGGGAGTAACGGACGAGCAGTACTTC

v_call: TRBV7-2
j_call: TRBJ2-5
d_call: .
clone_size: .
cdr3_aa: CASSLVPSRETQYF
cdr3_nt: TGTGCCAGCAGCTTAGTGCCTAGCAGGGAGACCCAGTACTTC

v_call: TRBV10-3
j_call: TRBJ1-1
d_call: .
clone_size: .
cdr3_aa: CAISGGQNTEAFF
cdr3_nt: TGTGCCATCAGTGGCGGACAGAACACTGAAGCTTTCTTT